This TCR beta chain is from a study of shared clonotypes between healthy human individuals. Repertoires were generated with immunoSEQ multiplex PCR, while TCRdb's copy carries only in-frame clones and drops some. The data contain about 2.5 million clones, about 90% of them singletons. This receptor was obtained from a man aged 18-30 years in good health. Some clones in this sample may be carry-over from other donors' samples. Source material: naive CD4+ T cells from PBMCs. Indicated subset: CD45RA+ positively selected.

The CDR3 nucleotides are TGCGCCAGCAGGGTAGCGGGAGAAACCCACGAGCAGTACTTC. It is translated as CASRVAGETHEQYF. The chain recombines TRBV5-1 with TRBJ2-7; 9 positions match TRBD2. From germline, CDR1 is SGHRS and CDR2 YFSETQ. V lost 5 bases to trimming and J lost 5 bases; unmatched junction nucleotides: 8. The CDR3 extends over 14 amino acids.